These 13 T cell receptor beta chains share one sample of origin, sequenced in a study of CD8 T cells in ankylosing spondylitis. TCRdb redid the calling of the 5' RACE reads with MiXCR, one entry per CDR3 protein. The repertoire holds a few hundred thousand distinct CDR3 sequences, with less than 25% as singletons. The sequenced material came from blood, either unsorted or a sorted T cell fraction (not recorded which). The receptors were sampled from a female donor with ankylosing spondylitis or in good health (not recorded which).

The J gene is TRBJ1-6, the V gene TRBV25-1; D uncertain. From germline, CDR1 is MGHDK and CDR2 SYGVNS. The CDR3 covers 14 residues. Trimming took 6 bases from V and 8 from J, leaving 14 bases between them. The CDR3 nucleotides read TGTGCCAGCAGGGAGTGGACCGATCATTCACCCCTCCACTTT. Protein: CASREWTDHSPLHF.

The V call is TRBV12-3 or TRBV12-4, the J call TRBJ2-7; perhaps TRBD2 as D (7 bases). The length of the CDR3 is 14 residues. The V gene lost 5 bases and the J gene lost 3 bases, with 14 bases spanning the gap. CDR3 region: CASSRAGHYYEQYF. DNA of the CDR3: TGTGCCAGCAGTCGAGCGGGACACTACTACGAGCAGTACTTC.

This CDR3 is CAISEGRAGQNNEQFF. Here the CDR3 DNA reads TGTGCCATCAGTGAGGGAAGAGCGGGACAGAACAATGAGCAGTTCTTC. The chain couples TRBV10-3 to TRBJ2-1; the D gene could be TRBD1 or TRBD2 (7 bases each). There are 16 residues in the CDR3. Germline-derived CDR1 and CDR2 are ENHRY and SYGVKD. Deletions cut 2 bases from V and 5 bases from J, with 16 bases between.

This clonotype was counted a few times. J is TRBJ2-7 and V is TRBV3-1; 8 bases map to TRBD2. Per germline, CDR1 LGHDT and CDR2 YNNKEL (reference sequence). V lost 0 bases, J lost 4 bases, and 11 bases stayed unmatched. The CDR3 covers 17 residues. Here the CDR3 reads CASSQDRGTRPPYEQYF. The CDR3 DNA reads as TGTGCCAGCAGCCAAGATCGGGGGACTAGACCCCCATACGAGCAGTACTTC.

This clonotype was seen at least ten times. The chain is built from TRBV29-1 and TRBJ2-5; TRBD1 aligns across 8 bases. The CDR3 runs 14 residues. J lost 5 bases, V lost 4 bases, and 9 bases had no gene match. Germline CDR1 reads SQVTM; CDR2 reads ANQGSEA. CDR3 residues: CSVAGGGGVETQYF. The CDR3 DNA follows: TGCAGCGTTGCAGGGGGCGGTGGTGTGGAGACCCAGTACTTC.

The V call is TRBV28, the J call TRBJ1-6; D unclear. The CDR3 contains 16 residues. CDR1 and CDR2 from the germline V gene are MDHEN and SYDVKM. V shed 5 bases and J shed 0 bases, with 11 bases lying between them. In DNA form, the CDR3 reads TGTGCCAGCAGTCGCTTAGGGAGCTCCTATAATTCACCCCTCCACTTT. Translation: CASSRLGSSYNSPLHF.

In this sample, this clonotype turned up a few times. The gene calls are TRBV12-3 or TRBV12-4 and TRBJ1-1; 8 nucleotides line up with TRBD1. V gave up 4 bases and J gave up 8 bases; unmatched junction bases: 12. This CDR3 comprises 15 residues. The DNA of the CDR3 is TGTGCCAGCAGTTGGGGGGACAGGCGAGATTCAGAAGCTTTCTTT. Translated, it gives CASSWGDRRDSEAFF.

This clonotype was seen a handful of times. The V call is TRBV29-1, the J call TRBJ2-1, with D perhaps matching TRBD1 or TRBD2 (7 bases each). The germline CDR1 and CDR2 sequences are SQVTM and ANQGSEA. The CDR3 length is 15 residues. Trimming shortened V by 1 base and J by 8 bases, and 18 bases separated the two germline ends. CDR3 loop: CSVEVPPRGRDEQFF. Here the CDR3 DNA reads TGCAGCGTTGAAGTTCCTCCCAGGGGGAGGGATGAGCAGTTCTTC.

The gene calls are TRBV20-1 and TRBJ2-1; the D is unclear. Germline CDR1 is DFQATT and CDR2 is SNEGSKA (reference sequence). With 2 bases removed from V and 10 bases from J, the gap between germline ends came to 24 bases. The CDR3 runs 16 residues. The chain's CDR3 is CSARPTRTNPFREQFF. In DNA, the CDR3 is TGCAGTGCTAGACCAACCAGGACCAATCCGTTTAGGGAGCAGTTCTTC.

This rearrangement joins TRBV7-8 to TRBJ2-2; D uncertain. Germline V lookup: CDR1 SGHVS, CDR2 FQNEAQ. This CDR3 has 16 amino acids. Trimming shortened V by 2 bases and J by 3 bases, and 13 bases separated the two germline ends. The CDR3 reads CASSLSPRADTGELFF. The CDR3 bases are TGTGCCAGCAGCTTAAGTCCTAGGGCGGACACCGGGGAGCTGTTTTTT.

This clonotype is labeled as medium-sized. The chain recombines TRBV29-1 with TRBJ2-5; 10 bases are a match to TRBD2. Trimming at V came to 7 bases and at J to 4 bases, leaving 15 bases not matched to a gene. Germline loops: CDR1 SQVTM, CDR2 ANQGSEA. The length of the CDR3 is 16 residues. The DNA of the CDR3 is TGCAGCGCGATACCTATGCCGGGACTAGCGCGAGAGACCCAGTACTTC. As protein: CSAIPMPGLARETQYF.

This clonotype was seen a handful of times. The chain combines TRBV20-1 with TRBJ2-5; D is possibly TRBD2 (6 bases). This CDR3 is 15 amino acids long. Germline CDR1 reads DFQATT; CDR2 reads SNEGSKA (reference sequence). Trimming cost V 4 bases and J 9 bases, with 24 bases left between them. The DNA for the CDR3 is TGCAGTGCTATCCTACCCCGGGCGCAAGGGGAGGCCCAGTACTTC. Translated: CSAILPRAQGEAQYF.

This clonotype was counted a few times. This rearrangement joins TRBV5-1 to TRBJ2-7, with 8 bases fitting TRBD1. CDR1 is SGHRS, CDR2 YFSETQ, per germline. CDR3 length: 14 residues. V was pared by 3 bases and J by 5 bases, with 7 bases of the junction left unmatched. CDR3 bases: TGCGCCAGCAGCTGGACAGGGACGTCCCACGAGCAGTACTTC. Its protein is CASSWTGTSHEQYF.